The 2 T cell receptor beta chains in this list originate from one sample, sequenced in a study of CD8+ T cells in alopecia areata. Isolated RNA was reverse transcribed into cDNA used as the sequencing template. The assay was immunoSEQ multiplex PCR, and TCRdb's table has in-frame clones only and misses some. The data contain 200,000 to 250,000 clones, 57% of them singletons. Here the sequenced sample was CD4+ T cells sorted from blood, taken at week 0. The receptors derive from a human donor with alopecia areata.

The sample holds many counts of this clone. V is TRBV6-1 and J is TRBJ2-1; TRBD1 aligns across 7 bases. Germline V lookup: CDR1 MNHNS, CDR2 SASEGT. This CDR3 spans 18 amino acids. The V and J ends lost 4 bases and 0 bases, in that order; junction bases with no gene match: 12. CDR3 nucleotides: TGTGCCAGCAGTGGAGATTGGGGACAGCCCAGCTCCTACAATGAGCAGTTCTTC. As protein: CASSGDWGQPSSYNEQFF.

This clone was recorded a few times. The CDR3 DNA reads TGTGCCAGCAGCGTAGAGGGTCAGGGATCCTACGAGCAGTACTTC. This gives the protein CASSVEGQGSYEQYF. The chain carries TRBV9 and TRBJ2-7; the D gene is possibly TRBD1 (5 bases). Trimming left V 0 bases short and J 1 base short, with 11 bases between. Germline assignment: CDR1 SGDLS and CDR2 YYNGEE. The length of the CDR3 is 15 residues.